Reported below is one T cell receptor beta chain. The clone's antigen remains unknown. No base quality information exists; no much larger clone differs at one position. This record comes from a study of blood T cell repertoires in COVID-19 (TCRdb year 2020). The study in broad terms: Samples from collaborators originated in the United States, Italy and Spain and spanned both the acute and convalescent phases of COVID-19. The dataset comprised deeply sampled blood TCRbeta repertoires from subjects exposed to, actively infected with, or recovered from COVID-19. Samples came from the ongoing ImmuneRACE study (first 160 participants) plus 1,254 subjects from 6 global collaborators. The repertoires were released in a freely available public database intended as a resource for research on the immune response to SARS-CoV-2. Nearly every sample came with metadata listing a de-identified subject ID, COVID-19 status, age in years and sex. Where available, HLA class I and class II types were obtained from metadata supplied by the sample provider rather than from assay-based typing. The material from the prospective study consisted of cDNA or gDNA derived from T cells, B-cell-depleted T cells, or PBMCs. Results and caveats for the whole study, not just this receptor: The quantity of clinical and demographic metadata differed by source and by participant and was supplied without curation.

Samples from volunteer blood donors who had recovered from COVID-19 were contributed by a second Seattle source. Collaborating institutions collected whole blood in K2EDTA tubes following their own protocols. For TCRbeta analysis, collaborators shipped samples in one of three forms: frozen whole blood, isolated PBMCs, or DNA extracted from either of those sample types. TCRbeta CDR3 regions were amplified from genomic DNA by means of the immunoSEQ Assay, a bias-controlled multiplex PCR. Per the authors' processing: Within the assay, amplification of reference gene primers was used to estimate how many nucleated cells each sample contained. To quantify the absolute abundance of each unique TCRbeta CDR3 rearrangement, sequence reads were collapsed and filtered. For each sample, productive Simpson clonality was calculated by taking the square root of Simpson's diversity index across productive rearrangements. The source is immuneACCESS, and TCRdb retained only in-frame sequences with V and J called. Part of the clones is not carried over; for the studies checked, unresolved V genes explain less than half of this, and the remainder is unexplained. D and trimming come from the DNA, and the V and J calls and clone size come from that table. The sample table lists about 160,000 clones, 80% to 90% of them with a count of one. The leading ten clones occupy around 3.9% of the sample.

The germline V gene (reference sequence) sets CDR1 to SGHNT and CDR2 to YYREEE. The CDR3 has 14 amino acids, counting the end cysteine and phenylalanine. Only CDR3 DNA remains: 42 bases, in frame from the first base. V trim: 3 bases; J trim: 4 bases; unmatched bases: 5. The sequenced material came from peripheral blood. The receptor comes from a woman aged 60-75 years who had recovered from COVID-19. The V and J segments used are TRBV5-4 and TRBJ1-1; the junction holds 8 bases that match TRBD1. The nucleotide sequence reads TGTGCCAGCAGCTCCGGACAGGGTCGCACTGAAGCTTTCTTT. This sequence encodes CASSSGQGRTEAFF.